The source of this T cell receptor beta chain is a study of T cells in Graves' hyperthyroidism and ophthalmopathy (dated 2019 in TCRdb). A note on the overall study: Peripheral blood samples were taken at the time of initial diagnosis, prior to any treatment. TCR Vbeta CDR3 sequencing of approximately 140 peripheral blood samples (under 45 ophthalmopathy, over 70 hyperthyroidism and 17 progressor patients) is reported in the paper. The study also compared thyroid tissue and blood T-cell repertoires from a handful of Graves' hyperthyroidism patients. The 80 to 100 discovery patients were randomly divided into training and test sets at a 7:3 ratio. TCR V-J signatures able to tell the groups apart were searched for in a discovery cohort of 90 to 100 patients, of whom 43 had Graves' ophthalmopathy and around 56 had stable Graves' hyperthyroidism. Prospective prediction of ophthalmopathy was tested in an independent validation cohort of 18 to 20 hyperthyroidism patients and 17 patients who later progressed to ophthalmopathy. After blood sampling, hyperthyroidism patients were treated with methimazole at a starting dose of 30 mg daily, and ophthalmopathy patients were treated with high-dose intravenous methylprednisolone. Broader findings and caveats from the paper: Most expanded thyroid clonotypes (frequency above 0.001) were also found in blood, which suggests that blood repertoires may mirror thyroid immune responses. During validation, the model predicted progression to ophthalmopathy a median of about 6.3 months ahead of onset, with almost 71% sensitivity and 72% to 85% specificity. Sample size was not statistically predetermined, and blinding of investigators to group allocation was not performed. A 13 V-J signature model separated ophthalmopathy from stable hyperthyroidism, with over 85% sensitivity and about 81% specificity in cross-validation and 80%/75% in testing.

Amplification of TCR beta CDR3 regions was carried out from RNA transcripts. A first-round RT-PCR of the TCR CDR3 used the HTBI primer set with the Qiagen OneStep RT-PCR kit. Libraries were constructed in a second round of multiplex PCR, after which size selection and purification were carried out. Paired-end sequencing of the libraries was performed with 100 bp reads on an Illumina HiSeq2000. The authors processed their data as follows. SOAPnuke was used to process the raw data, with reads discarded if the reads contained adapters or uncalled bases, had a mean Phred below 15, or lacked an exact constant-primer or identifier match. High-quality paired reads were merged with COPE v1.2.5, and unique nucleotide sequences were defined as clonotypes. Clonotypes were aligned to IMGT TRBV, TRBD and TRBJ reference segments using MiTCR v1.1. The analysis was restricted to V-J combinations with a frequency above 0.0001, which together covered just over 98% of the repertoires. The TCS score was defined as F50 (clonal expansion) divided by E x V (chaos), with BLOSUM62-based TCRdist calculated between CDR3 peptides within each V-J. Welch's t-statistics and random forest reduced just over 500 V-J features to fewer than 15, which were used in a naive Bayes classifier (R e1071). In TCRdb, the public reads were trimmed at Q25 with fastp and aligned with MiXCR, with productive beta chains retained. Rows with one shared CDR3 protein collapse into an entry with the most common genes and DNA. TCRdb's processing, not the authors', yielded these V and J calls. The sample has 300,000 to 400,000 distinct CDR3 sequences on record, about 14% of them singletons. About 22% of the sample goes to the ten largest clones.

Graves' hyperthyroidism was defined as stable when no progression to ophthalmopathy occurred over 18 months of follow-up. Hyperthyroidism patients were aged 18 to 65 years and newly diagnosed, with disease duration of less than 2 months. Patients with uncontrolled infections, other autoimmune diseases, pregnancy or lactation were excluded. Clinical symptoms, serum thyroxine and TRAb, thyroid ultrasound, and orbital computed tomography formed the basis for the diagnoses. PBMCs were isolated from more than 9 ml of fresh peripheral blood by Ficoll-Paque density gradient centrifugation. Total RNA was extracted with Trizol reagent, and quality was checked on an Agilent 2100 Bioanalyzer. V is reduced by 2 bases and J by 1 base, leaving a spacing of 15 bases between them. The CDR3 measures 17 amino acids from cysteine to phenylalanine. CDR3 DNA is the only sequence kept; it has 51 bases, read in frame from the first base. Based on the germline V gene (reference sequence), the CDR1 and CDR2 sequences are LNHDA and SQIVND.

A word on this clonotype: What antigen it recognizes has not been identified. Base-call qualities are not available, and no considerably larger clone is one nucleotide away.

The TCR was taken from a woman in her 30s with Graves' hyperthyroidism. The V gene is TRBV19 and the J gene is TRBJ2-4; the D region possibly corresponds to TRBD1 (6 bases align). Material for sequencing was blood. The DNA sequence reads TGTGCCAGTAGTATATTCGCCGACAGGATGGCCAAAAACATTCAGTACTTC. Protein translation: CASSIFADRMAKNIQYF.